This T cell receptor (beta chain) was sequenced for a study of blood T cell repertoires in COVID-19. CDR1 and CDR2 (germline): LGHDT, YNNKEL (reference sequence). This CDR3 region has 14 residues. The V and J ends lost 1 base and 4 bases respectively, with 10 bases between them. Produced via immunoSEQ multiplex PCR; TCRdb's table is partial and in-frame only. The sample lists 65,000 to 95,000 clones, about nine tenths occurring once. The sample consisted of peripheral blood. This chain joins TRBV3-1 (or the pseudogene TRBV3-2) and TRBJ1-1; possibly TRBD1 for D (5 bases). This clonotype originated in a man between 50 and 59 years old with COVID-19, enrolled during active disease. CDR3 coding DNA: TGTGCCAGCAGCCAAGCAGGGCCCGGCACTGAAGCTTTCTTT. Translating it yields CASSQAGPGTEAFF.